This T cell receptor (beta chain) derives from a study of molecular identifiers for immune sequencing clone quantification. TCRdb used MiXCR to reprocess the PCR reads, holding one entry per CDR3 protein. The repertoire includes roughly 630,000 distinct CDR3 sequences, roughly 27% of them detected once, and 0.7% to 0.95% sits in the top ten. The CDR3 totals 19 residues. The germline CDR1 and CDR2 sequences are SGHAT and FQNNGV. V shed 4 bases and J 4 bases; nucleotides not matched to a gene: 13. The study, taken as a whole, reports: Sizes of clones that are highly expanded could be underestimated (if identical TCR molecules share a barcode).

This clonotype was seen only a few times. Its cognate antigen is unknown. Specimen: naive CD8+ T cells from blood, with Jurkat cell RNA spiked in. Subset here: FACS-sorted CD8+CD4-CCR7+CD45RA+ naive T cells. The gene calls are TRBV11-2 and TRBJ2-1; 13 nucleotides agree with TRBD2. The sequence derives from a human donor in good health. Some libraries in this study had Jurkat cell RNA spiked in. CDR3 sequence reads: CASSSGPGTSGVRYNEQFF. The CDR3 DNA sequence: TGTGCCAGCAGCTCCGGTCCCGGGACTAGCGGGGTGAGGTACAATGAGCAGTTCTTC.